The 27 T cell receptor beta chains below come from one sample, sequenced in a study of blood T cell repertoires in COVID-19. Assay used: immunoSEQ multiplex PCR; TCRdb lists only in-frame clones, some missing. This sample carries about 170,000 clones, roughly 70% of them seen once, and the ten largest clones take about 3%. Material for sequencing was peripheral blood. The receptors were sampled from an elderly woman with acute or convalescent COVID-19.

The V gene is TRBV7-8, the J gene TRBJ2-7; 8 bases are a match to TRBD1. This CDR3 region has 16 residues. The germline CDR1 and CDR2 sequences are SGHVS and FQNEAQ. With 1 base clipped from V and 1 base from J, the junction kept 6 bases outside the gene matches. In DNA, the CDR3 is TGTGCCAGCAGCTTAGGTTTAGGACAGGGATCCTACGAGCAGTACTTC. It codes for CASSLGLGQGSYEQYF.

V and J are TRBV19 and TRBJ1-1; 8 bases agree with TRBD1. The length of the CDR3 is 17 residues. The V gene's germline CDR1 is LNHDA and CDR2 SQIVND (reference sequence). V shed 8 bases and J 3 bases; nucleotides not matched to a gene: 17. The CDR3 nucleotides are TGTGCCAGTTCGCCGTGGACAGGGAGTATGGGTGACACTGAAGCTTTCTTT. Translation: CASSPWTGSMGDTEAFF.

This rearrangement joins TRBV19 to TRBJ2-3, with D possibly matching TRBD1 (6 bases). Trimming pared 4 bases from V and 0 bases from J, leaving 20 bases between. Germline CDR1 LNHDA, CDR2 SQIVND (reference sequence). The CDR3 has 18 amino acids. CDR3 sequence reads: CASSTLMYEGVSTDTQYF. The CDR3 DNA is TGTGCCAGTAGTACCCTGATGTATGAGGGGGTTAGCACAGATACGCAGTATTTT.

The chain has TRBV9 and TRBJ2-2; TRBD2 aligns across 9 bases. With V trimmed by 6 bases and J by 2 bases, 5 bases remained unmatched. Germline loops: CDR1 SGDLS, CDR2 YYNGEE. CDR3 size: 15 residues. This CDR3 reads CASTETSGNTGELFF. Here the CDR3 DNA reads TGTGCCAGCACCGAGACTAGCGGCAACACCGGGGAGCTGTTTTTT.

The chain is built from TRBV9 and TRBJ2-7; the match to TRBD2 covers 9 bases. The CDR3 spans 17 residues. The ends lost 4 bases at V and 5 bases at J; junction bases unmatched: 16. Germline V gene sequence: CDR1 SGDLS, CDR2 YYNGEE. Here the CDR3 DNA reads TGTGCCAGCAGCCCCGGACCTTTCGGCGGGAGGGTCGACGAGCAGTACTTC. It translates to CASSPGPFGGRVDEQYF.

The chain is built from TRBV19 and TRBJ2-7; TRBD1 matches at 11 bases. Germline V gene sequence: CDR1 LNHDA, CDR2 SQIVND (reference sequence). The V and J ends lost 3 bases and 6 bases, in that order; junction bases with no gene match: 7. The CDR3 extends over 15 amino acids. The CDR3 nucleotides are TGTGCCAGTAGTATCGGACAGGGGGCAGTCTCCGAGCAGTACTTC. Its protein product is CASSIGQGAVSEQYF.

The chain couples TRBV27 to TRBJ2-5; 9 nucleotides align to TRBD2. The CDR3 sequence is 16 residues long. V gave up 3 bases and J gave up 5 bases; unmatched junction bases: 10. Per germline, CDR1 MNHEY and CDR2 SMNVEV (reference sequence). This CDR3 is CASSFSLAGSGETQYF. In nucleotides, the CDR3 is TGTGCCAGCAGTTTCAGCCTAGCGGGAAGTGGGGAGACCCAGTACTTC.

The V gene is TRBV9, the J gene TRBJ1-1; 8 nucleotides align to TRBD1. CDR1 and CDR2 from the germline V gene are SGDLS and YYNGEE. CDR3 length equals 15 residues. The V segment lost 4 bases and the J segment 1 base; nucleotides outside the gene matches: 6. The CDR3 sequence: CASSSRTGTNTEAFF. CDR3 in DNA: TGTGCCAGCAGCTCCCGGACAGGGACGAACACTGAAGCTTTCTTT. Supplemented by reference TRBV9 and TRBJ1-1, the full variable domain reads DSGVTQTPKHLITATGQRVTLRCSPRSGDLSVYWYQQSLDQGLQFLIQYYNGEERAKGNILERFSAQQFPDLHSELNLSSLELGDSALYFCASSSRTGTNTEAFFGQGTRLTVV.

This clone was seen only once. This chain connects TRBV4-3 to TRBJ2-1, with D unclear. Trimming took off 0 bases at V and 7 bases at J, with 7 bases between the two ends. In germline, CDR1 is LGHNA, CDR2 YSLEER. The CDR3 runs 13 residues. Here the CDR3 DNA reads TGCGCCAGCAGCCAAGAAGTGAGAAATGAGCAGTTCTTC. Translated, it gives CASSQEVRNEQFF.

This chain uses TRBV25-1 with TRBJ2-1; 10 nucleotides match TRBD1. In germline, CDR1 is MGHDK, CDR2 SYGVNS. The CDR3 runs to 16 residues. Trimming removed 3 bases from V and 0 bases from J; junction bases left unmatched: 2. The CDR3 DNA sequence: TGTGCCAGCAGTGACGGGACAGGGGACTCCTACAATGAGCAGTTCTTC. It yields the protein CASSDGTGDSYNEQFF.

V usage is TRBV7-8 and J usage is TRBJ1-3, with D tentatively TRBD1 (5 bases). CDR1 and CDR2 from the germline V gene are SGHVS and FQNEAQ. Trimming took off 2 bases at V and 4 bases at J, with 12 bases between the two ends. The CDR3 is made up of 15 amino acids. The CDR3 bases are TGTGCCAGCAGCTTACAGGGTACGGAAGGAAACACCATATATTTT. It translates to CASSLQGTEGNTIYF.

This clone was detected once. This chain links TRBV29-1 with TRBJ2-5, with 10 nucleotides matching TRBD2. The CDR3 has 14 residues. The germline CDR1 and CDR2 sequences are SQVTM and ANQGSEA. V was clipped by 4 bases and J by 3 bases; unmatched bases: 5. This chain's CDR3 is CSVVIAGGEETQYF. CDR3 DNA: TGCAGCGTTGTAATAGCGGGAGGAGAAGAGACCCAGTACTTC.

The chain links TRBV27 to TRBJ1-6; 9 positions match TRBD1. Trimming at V came to 4 bases and at J to 10 bases, leaving 8 bases not matched to a gene. Germline V gives CDR1 MNHEY, CDR2 SMNVEV (reference sequence). The CDR3 spans 15 residues. The CDR3 region is CASSWRDRADSPLHF. DNA for the CDR3: TGTGCCAGCAGTTGGAGGGACAGGGCAGACTCACCCCTCCACTTT.

The rearrangement links TRBV7-9 to TRBJ1-2, with 7 bases identical to TRBD1. The CDR3 is 14 amino acids. Trimming took 6 bases from V and 7 from J; bases not matched to a gene: 11. Looked up from germline, CDR1 is SEHNR and CDR2 is FQNEAQ (reference sequence). The CDR3 loop is CASRRGQAEGGYTF. The CDR3, as DNA: TGTGCCAGCAGACGCGGACAGGCGGAAGGTGGCTACACCTTC.

V gene TRBV18 combines with J gene TRBJ2-3; D ambiguous. Looked up from germline, CDR1 is KGHSH and CDR2 is LQKENI. The CDR3 is 15 residues long. V dropped 8 bases and J dropped 0 bases, with 15 bases sitting between them. The CDR3: CASPPSETSTDTQYF. The CDR3 coding sequence is TGTGCCAGCCCCCCGTCGGAGACTAGCACAGATACGCAGTATTTT.

As DNA, the CDR3 is TGTGCCAGCAGCTTAGTGGGGGGAAGCGGTAAGGGGTTCTTC. It specifies CASSLVGGSGKGFF. The rearrangement joins TRBV7-2 to TRBJ2-1; tentative D call: TRBD2 (6 bases). V lost 1 base and J lost 15, with 19 bases in between. The CDR3 is 14 amino acids. Germline V lookup: CDR1 SGHTA, CDR2 FQGNSA.

The CDR3 loop reads CASSIRGRTRLADYGYTF. The CDR3 DNA reads TGTGCCAGCAGCATCAGGGGGCGCACGCGGTTGGCGGACTATGGCTACACCTTC. The rearrangement joins TRBV5-4 to TRBJ1-2; 8 nucleotides align to TRBD1. In germline, CDR1 is SGHNT, CDR2 YYREEE (reference sequence). The CDR3 spans 18 residues. J gave up 3 bases and V 4 bases, and 17 bases lay outside the gene matches.

This clone showed up just a few times. This chain joins TRBV5-1 and TRBJ2-2; no clear D. V lost 0 bases, J lost 6 bases, and 6 bases lay in between. The CDR3 is 13 residues long. Germline V gene data show CDR1 as SGHRS and CDR2 as YFSETQ. CDR3 nucleotide sequence: TGCGCCAGCAGCTTGGAATCATCCGGGGAGCTGTTTTTT. Translation: CASSLESSGELFF.

This chain connects TRBV10-3 to TRBJ1-4, with a possible D match to TRBD1 (6 bases). CDR3 length: 13 amino acids. Germline-derived CDR1 and CDR2 are ENHRY and SYGVKD. V was clipped by 4 bases and J by 6 bases, with 9 bases between them. The CDR3 region is CAISGGGDEKLFF. DNA for the CDR3: TGTGCCATCAGTGGGGGGGGCGATGAAAAACTGTTTTTT.

V is TRBV7-3 and J is TRBJ2-3, with TRBD2 matching over 7 bases. The CDR3 contains 16 residues. J lost 2 bases, V lost 6 bases, and 11 bases had no gene match. Germline loops: CDR1 SGHTA, CDR2 FQGTGA. The CDR3 loop reads CASSPGLVGPTDTQYF. The CDR3 region has the DNA TGTGCCAGCAGTCCCGGACTAGTTGGCCCCACAGATACGCAGTATTTT.

This chain connects TRBV5-1 to TRBJ1-2, with 7 bases lining up with TRBD1. J lost 1 base, V lost 0 bases, and 3 bases had no gene match. Per the germline V gene, CDR1 is SGHRS and CDR2 is YFSETQ. The CDR3 has 15 residues. CDR3 sequence reads: CASSLDPGGNYGYTF. Written as DNA, the CDR3 is TGCGCCAGCAGCTTGGATCCAGGGGGTAACTATGGCTACACCTTC.

The chain joins TRBV3-1 (or the pseudogene TRBV3-2) to TRBJ1-2, with 8 bases lining up with TRBD1. Germline-derived CDR1 and CDR2 are LGHDT and YNNKEL (reference sequence). With 1 base clipped from V and 6 bases from J, the junction kept 13 bases outside the gene matches. The CDR3 loop spans 17 amino acids. CDR3 residues: CASSQAEGGQGWDGYTF. The DNA for the CDR3 is TGTGCCAGCAGCCAAGCCGAAGGAGGACAGGGCTGGGATGGCTACACCTTC.

The chain recombines TRBV5-1 with TRBJ2-7; a possible D gene is TRBD1 (5 bases). Germline CDR1 and CDR2: SGHRS and YFSETQ. The CDR3 contains 14 residues. V was shortened by 7 bases and J by 7 bases, with 21 bases between the two germline ends. CDR3 residues: CASAPQGSSREQYF. The CDR3 DNA is TGCGCCAGCGCCCCTCAGGGATCCTCGAGAGAGCAGTACTTC.

This chain's CDR3 is CASSDSAGTSGYEQYF. The CDR3 DNA reads as TGTGCCAGCAGTGACTCGGCGGGGACTAGCGGCTACGAGCAGTACTTC. V and J are TRBV6-4 and TRBJ2-7; 11 nucleotides align to TRBD2. CDR1 is MRHNA and CDR2 is SNTAGT in the germline V gene. J was trimmed by 3 bases and V by 0 bases; bases with no gene match: 4. The CDR3 spans 16 residues.

The V gene is TRBV18, the J gene TRBJ1-1; 8 nucleotides agree with TRBD1. J gave up 5 bases and V 5 bases, and 10 bases lay outside the gene matches. Germline CDR1 and CDR2: KGHSH and LQKENI. The CDR3 covers 15 residues. The CDR3 bases are TGTGCCAGCTCAAAAGAGACAGGGGAATGGACTGAAGCTTTCTTT. Encoded protein: CASSKETGEWTEAFF. The full variable domain, with the rest looked up from reference TRBV18 and TRBJ1-1, is NAGVMQNPRHLVRRRGQEARLRCSPMKGHSHVYWYRQLPEEGLKFMVYLQKENIIDESGMPKERFSAEFPKEGPSILRIQQVVRGDSAAYFCASSKETGEWTEAFFGQGTRLTVV.

This chain connects TRBV29-1 to TRBJ2-7, with a tentative D call TRBD2 (6 bases). Trimming shortened V by 6 bases and J by 7 bases, and 19 bases separated the two germline ends. Germline values: CDR1 SQVTM, CDR2 ANQGSEA. This CDR3 is 13 amino acids long. CDR3 protein: CSVTRGNAEEQYF. The DNA for the CDR3 is TGCAGCGTAACCCGGGGGAACGCGGAGGAGCAGTACTTC.

This clone was counted between two and nine times. This chain joins TRBV19 and TRBJ1-5; D possibly corresponds to TRBD1 (6 bases). Trimming removed 5 bases from V and 7 bases from J, with 15 bases in between. The CDR3 runs 14 residues. CDR1 and CDR2 (germline): LNHDA, SQIVND (reference sequence). CDR3 in amino acids: CASSLYRVRQPQHF. The CDR3 DNA is TGTGCCAGTAGTTTATACAGGGTTAGGCAGCCCCAGCATTTT.